This T cell receptor (beta chain) was sequenced in a study of Ad26.COV2.S vaccination and SARS-CoV-2 variants. About the study: Participant was drawn from the COV1001 Ad26.COV2.S trial arm. Intramuscularly, Ad26.COV2.S was given either once or twice, 56 days apart.

This sample's treatment: around 19 received Ad26.COV2.S at low or high dose, single or two shots; a few received placebo; per-sample allocation not given. The samples date from day 63 after the first vaccine or placebo injection. Expression of Wuhan-strain SARS-CoV-2 spike came from the Ad26 vector that formed the vaccine. Whole-study results and caveats: Using TCR breadth and depth analyses may have led to underestimated total T cell responses.

Comments on this clone: Its antigen is as yet unknown.

The repertoire was sequenced with immunoSEQ multiplex PCR; TCRdb's copy has only in-frame clones and lacks some. The table lists 350,000 to 500,000 clones, 85% to 90% of them singletons. Germline V lookup: CDR1 LGHNA, CDR2 YSLEER. Trimming left V 0 bases short and J 4 bases short, with 10 bases between. The CDR3 spans 16 residues. The sequence derives from a person aged 18-65 years who received the Ad26.COV2.S COVID-19 vaccine or a placebo. Sequencing used peripheral blood, obtained in a trial of Ad26.COV2.S vaccine versus placebo. The V gene is TRBV4-3, the J gene TRBJ2-6; no clear D gene. The CDR3: CASSQEVLSGANVLTF. The CDR3 DNA sequence: TGCGCCAGCAGCCAAGAAGTGCTATCGGGGGCCAACGTCCTGACTTTC.